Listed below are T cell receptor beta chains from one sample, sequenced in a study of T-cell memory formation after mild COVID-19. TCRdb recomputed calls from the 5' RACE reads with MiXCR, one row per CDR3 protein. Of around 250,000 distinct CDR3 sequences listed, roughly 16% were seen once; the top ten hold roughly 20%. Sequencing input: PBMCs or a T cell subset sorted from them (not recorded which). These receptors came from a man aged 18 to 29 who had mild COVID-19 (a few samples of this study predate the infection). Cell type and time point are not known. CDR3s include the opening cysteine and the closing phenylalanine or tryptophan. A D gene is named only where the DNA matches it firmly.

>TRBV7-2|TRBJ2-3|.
CASSSRGRDTQYF
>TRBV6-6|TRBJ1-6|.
CASSYFAGSSYNSPLHF
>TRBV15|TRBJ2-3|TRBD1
CATSRAGQGALDTQYF
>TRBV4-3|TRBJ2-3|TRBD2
CASSARGEDTQYF
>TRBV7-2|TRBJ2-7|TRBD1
CASSHPGTGDEQYF
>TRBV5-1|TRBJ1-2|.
CASSTRGNYGYTF
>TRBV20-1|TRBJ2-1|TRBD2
CSARGLAGITPNEQFF
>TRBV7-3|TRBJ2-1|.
CASSPYGTAYNEQFF
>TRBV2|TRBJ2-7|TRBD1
CAALVGDRVDEQYF
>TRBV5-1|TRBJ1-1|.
CASSLGGPGGMNTEAFF